A single sample gave rise to the 27 T cell receptor beta chains below, sequenced in a study of cytomegalovirus exposure and HLA in healthy donors. The data were produced by immunoSEQ multiplex PCR, yet TCRdb's version contains in-frame clones alone and is incomplete. This table has approximately 180,000 clones, 86% appearing once. Sequencing was done on a sample of PBMCs. These receptors all come from a man aged 18 to 30 in good health and CMV-seropositive.

This clone was picked up a small number of times. The rearrangement joins TRBV10-1 to TRBJ2-1; no firm D call. The CDR3 contains 13 residues. The ends were cut back, 6 bases at V and 6 bases at J, with 12 bases in the middle. From germline, CDR1 is WNHNN and CDR2 SYGVQD (reference sequence). The DNA for the CDR3 is TGCGCCAGCAGCGGGTCAGAAGGCAATGAGCAGTTCTTC. Its translation is CASSGSEGNEQFF.

V and J are TRBV7-2 and TRBJ2-7; 7 bases map to TRBD1. The CDR3 totals 15 residues. From germline, CDR1 is SGHTA and CDR2 FQGNSA. V shed 1 base and J 1 base; nucleotides not matched to a gene: 4. CDR3 sequence reads: CASSLVGQASYEQYF. The DNA of the CDR3 is TGTGCCAGCAGCTTAGTAGGACAGGCGTCCTACGAGCAGTACTTC.

The chain carries TRBV27 and TRBJ2-3; D is uncertain. There are 16 residues in the CDR3. With 4 bases removed from V and 4 bases from J, the gap between germline ends came to 18 bases. Germline CDR1 and CDR2: MNHEY and SMNVEV (reference sequence). The CDR3 DNA sequence: TGTGCCAGCAGTTCCTATCTAAGACAAGGCGCAGATACGCAGTATTTT. This gives the protein CASSSYLRQGADTQYF.

The rearrangement uses TRBV5-6 and TRBJ2-5, with 8 positions matching TRBD1. V lost 0 bases to trimming and J lost 5 bases; unmatched junction nucleotides: 12. The length of the CDR3 is 17 residues. The germline V gene encodes CDR1 SGHDT and CDR2 YYEEEE. CDR3 in amino acids: CASSLEFRGPQGETQYF. The CDR3 nucleotides are TGTGCCAGCAGCTTGGAGTTCAGGGGGCCTCAGGGGGAGACCCAGTACTTC.

The chain is built from TRBV7-8 and TRBJ2-1; D is unclear. CDR1 SGHVS and CDR2 FQNEAQ come from the germline V gene. The CDR3 sequence is 15 residues long. Between the trimmed V and J ends, which lost 1 base and 6 bases, there was a span of 13 bases. The CDR3 sequence: CASSLDDGRANEQFF. DNA of the CDR3: TGTGCCAGCAGCTTAGATGATGGTAGAGCCAATGAGCAGTTCTTC.

This clone was detected only once. This chain links TRBV6-6 with TRBJ1-2; a possible D gene is TRBD1 (5 bases). The V gene's germline CDR1 is MNHNY and CDR2 SVGAGI (reference sequence). Trimming pared 6 bases from V and 8 bases from J, leaving 13 bases between. This CDR3 is built from 12 residues. CDR3 sequence: CASSLDTRGYTF. In DNA, the CDR3 is TGTGCCAGCAGCCTGGACACGAGAGGCTACACCTTC.

The rearrangement uses TRBV11-1 and TRBJ2-6, with a possible D match to TRBD2 (6 bases). The CDR3 contains 15 residues. V was pared by 11 bases and J by 0 bases, with 14 bases between. Germline values: CDR1 SGHAT, CDR2 FQDESV (reference sequence). The CDR3 nucleotides read TGTGCCGGGGGGACGGGGAGCTCTGGGGCCAACGTCCTGACTTTC. Translated, it gives CAGGTGSSGANVLTF.

This clone was counted a single time. This sequence joins TRBV11-2 and TRBJ2-5; no clear D gene. The CDR3 covers 14 residues. Germline CDR1 is SGHAT and CDR2 is FQNNGV. Trimming took 5 bases from V and 2 from J, leaving 12 bases between them. The CDR3 sequence: CASSAALAQETQYF. The CDR3 DNA reads as TGTGCCAGCAGCGCCGCCCTGGCTCAAGAGACCCAGTACTTC.

This clone counts as medium-sized (0.01 to 0.1%). The rearrangement joins TRBV4-3 to TRBJ2-7; the D gene is possibly TRBD2 (6 bases). CDR3 length: 16 amino acids. Trimming cost V 0 bases and J 3 bases, with 15 bases left between them. Per germline, CDR1 LGHNA and CDR2 YSLEER. The CDR3 coding sequence is TGCGCCAGCAGCCAAGAGCCCGGCACCGGGGGCTACGAGCAGTACTTC. This encodes CASSQEPGTGGYEQYF.

CDR3 sequence: CSVESWERGTGELFF. The CDR3 nucleotides read TGCAGCGTTGAATCTTGGGAGCGGGGCACCGGGGAGCTGTTTTTT. The gene calls are TRBV29-1 and TRBJ2-2; 7 bases are shared with TRBD2. The CDR3 covers 15 residues. V was clipped by 2 bases and J by 4 bases; unmatched bases: 7. Looked up from germline, CDR1 is SQVTM and CDR2 is ANQGSEA.

V and J are TRBV5-1 and TRBJ2-7, with 8 bases identical to TRBD2. The CDR3 covers 13 residues. V was pared by 5 bases and J by 4 bases, with 5 bases of the junction left unmatched. CDR1 is SGHRS, CDR2 YFSETQ, per germline. The CDR3 here is CASRSGLEYEQYF. The CDR3 coding sequence is TGCGCCAGCAGATCGGGACTAGAATACGAGCAGTACTTC. Full variable domain (remainder filled in from reference TRBV5-1 and TRBJ2-7): KAGVTQTPRYLIKTRGQQVTLSCSPISGHRSVSWYQQTPGQGLQFLFEYFSETQRNKGNFPGRFSGRQFSNSRSEMNVSTLELGDSALYLCASRSGLEYEQYFGPGTRLTVT.

The V gene is TRBV7-9, the J gene TRBJ2-2; the match to TRBD2 covers 7 bases. Looked up from germline, CDR1 is SEHNR and CDR2 is FQNEAQ (reference sequence). The CDR3 is made up of 14 amino acids. This CDR3 is CAGRQRGNTGELFF. The CDR3 nucleotides read TGTGCTGGCCGCCAGCGGGGGAACACCGGGGAGCTGTTTTTT.

The J gene is TRBJ2-7, the V gene TRBV7-2; TRBD2 matches 13 bases. This CDR3 has 19 residues. V shed 0 bases, J shed 0 bases, and the junction held 8 bases outside the gene matches. CDR1 is SGHTA, CDR2 FQGNSA, per germline. CDR3: CASSLALLAGGPRSYEQYF. CDR3 DNA sequence: TGTGCCAGCAGCTTAGCTCTACTAGCGGGGGGGCCGCGCTCCTACGAGCAGTACTTC.

There are a few counts of this clone. The V gene is TRBV11-2, the J gene TRBJ1-1, with a possible D match to TRBD1 (5 bases). V lost 5 bases and J lost 4, with 11 bases in between. The CDR3 loop spans 13 amino acids. Germline CDR1 and CDR2: SGHAT and FQNNGV. This CDR3 is CASSHRGATEAFF. CDR3 DNA sequence: TGTGCCAGCAGCCATAGGGGTGCCACTGAAGCTTTCTTT.

V and J are TRBV9 and TRBJ2-3, with TRBD2 matching 11 bases. The CDR3 runs to 15 residues. Germline lookup yields CDR1 SGDLS and CDR2 YYNGEE. With V trimmed by 3 bases and J by 4 bases, 4 bases remained unmatched. CDR3 sequence reads: CASSATSGAADTQYF. The CDR3 DNA reads TGTGCCAGCAGCGCGACTAGCGGGGCGGCAGATACGCAGTATTTT. Based on the CDR3 plus reference TRBV9 and TRBJ2-3, the full variable domain is DSGVTQTPKHLITATGQRVTLRCSPRSGDLSVYWYQQSLDQGLQFLIQYYNGEERAKGNILERFSAQQFPDLHSELNLSSLELGDSALYFCASSATSGAADTQYFGPGTRLTVL.

This sequence joins TRBV13 and TRBJ2-1; TRBD1 agrees at 9 bases. With V trimmed by 5 bases and J by 4 bases, 12 bases remained unmatched. This CDR3 is built from 17 residues. Germline V gives CDR1 PRHDT, CDR2 FYEKMQ (reference sequence). The CDR3 is CASSTRTGDSFYNEQFF. Here the CDR3 DNA reads TGTGCCAGCAGCACACGGACAGGGGACTCGTTTTACAATGAGCAGTTCTTC.

This clone appeared once. This chain joins TRBV6-4 and TRBJ2-2; possible D gene TRBD1, 6 bases. The CDR3 is made up of 16 amino acids. Trimming left V 3 bases short and J 6 bases short, with 17 bases between. The V gene's germline CDR1 is MRHNA and CDR2 SNTAGT. The CDR3 region is CASSETTGQAAGELFF. The DNA of the CDR3 is TGTGCCAGCAGTGAAACTACAGGGCAAGCAGCCGGGGAGCTGTTTTTT.

The chain combines TRBV4-3 with TRBJ2-3, with a tentative D call TRBD2 (7 bases). V lost 4 bases, J lost 1 base, and 15 bases lay in between. The CDR3 extends over 16 amino acids. Germline CDR1 LGHNA, CDR2 YSLEER. CDR3 DNA: TGCGCCAGCAGCCCTCTGGGGGGGGGCCGCACAGATACGCAGTATTTT. Its protein is CASSPLGGGRTDTQYF.

The rearrangement uses TRBV2 and TRBJ2-3; a weak D match, TRBD2 (5 bases). CDR1 and CDR2 (germline): SNHLY, FYNNEI. Trimming removed 9 bases from V and 5 bases from J, with 15 bases in between. CDR3 size: 13 residues. The CDR3 here is CASVVDRGDTQYF. Written as DNA, the CDR3 is TGTGCCAGTGTGGTGGACCGGGGAGATACGCAGTATTTT.

The V gene is TRBV27, the J gene TRBJ1-1; D unclear. The V gene's germline CDR1 is MNHEY and CDR2 SMNVEV (reference sequence). The CDR3 has 15 residues. Trimming pared 3 bases from V and 3 bases from J, leaving 14 bases between. Here the CDR3 reads CASSFGPIGDTEAFF. The DNA of the CDR3 is TGTGCCAGCAGTTTCGGACCTATCGGGGACACTGAAGCTTTCTTT.

V usage is TRBV28 and J usage is TRBJ2-5; tentative D call: TRBD2 (6 bases). This CDR3 region has 14 residues. Germline V gene sequence: CDR1 MDHEN, CDR2 SYDVKM. Trimming left V 2 bases short and J 3 bases short, with 10 bases between. CDR3 amino acids: CASSLGGVKETQYF. In DNA, the CDR3 is TGTGCCAGCAGTTTAGGCGGGGTCAAAGAGACCCAGTACTTC.

The chain recombines TRBV6-1 with TRBJ2-3, with a tentative D call TRBD1 (5 bases). This CDR3 spans 15 amino acids. Germline assignment: CDR1 MNHNS and CDR2 SASEGT. Trimming shortened V by 2 bases and J by 1 base, and 10 bases separated the two germline ends. Here the CDR3 reads CASSELDTGTDTQYF. DNA for the CDR3: TGTGCCAGCAGTGAACTGGACACAGGCACAGATACGCAGTATTTT.

J is TRBJ2-7 and V is TRBV19, with D maybe TRBD2 (5 bases). This CDR3 comprises 14 residues. Germline CDR1 reads LNHDA; CDR2 reads SQIVND (reference sequence). The V end lost 5 bases, the J end lost 0 bases, and 11 bases lay between the germline ends. This CDR3 reads CASSRETGSYEQYF. In DNA, the CDR3 is TGTGCCAGTAGTCGGGAAACGGGCTCCTACGAGCAGTACTTC.

The V call is TRBV7-2, the J call TRBJ1-5; unclear D gene. Trimming pared 5 bases from V and 8 bases from J, leaving 22 bases between. The CDR3 contains 16 residues. CDR1 and CDR2 from the germline V gene are SGHTA and FQGNSA. CDR3 region: CASSRGGLGVGKPQHF. CDR3 in DNA: TGTGCCAGCAGCCGGGGTGGGTTGGGTGTTGGTAAGCCCCAGCATTTT. The whole variable domain, remainder taken from reference TRBV7-2 and TRBJ1-5, is GAGVSQSPSNKVTEKGKDVELRCDPISGHTALYWYRQSLGQGLEFLIYFQGNSAPDKSGLPSDRFSAERTGGSVSTLTIQRTQQEDSAVYLCASSRGGLGVGKPQHFGDGTRLSIL.

The gene calls are TRBV28 and TRBJ1-2; TRBD1 agrees at 7 bases. This CDR3 has 13 residues. The junction had 2 bases not matched to a gene; V was cut back by 5 bases and J by 2 bases. The germline CDR1 and CDR2 sequences are MDHEN and SYDVKM. As DNA, the CDR3 is TGTGCCAGCAGTCGGGACAGAAACTATGGCTACACCTTC. Encoded protein: CASSRDRNYGYTF.

This chain connects TRBV29-1 to TRBJ2-7; 9 bases line up with TRBD1. The CDR3 sequence is 13 residues long. Trimming took 7 bases from V and 6 from J; bases not matched to a gene: 10. CDR1 SQVTM and CDR2 ANQGSEA come from the germline V gene. The CDR3 loop reads CSGRTGERGEQYF. The CDR3 DNA is TGCAGCGGGAGGACAGGGGAGAGAGGCGAGCAGTACTTC.

The chain has TRBV6-5 and TRBJ2-1; TRBD2 matches at 12 bases. Germline V CDR1 and CDR2: MNHEY, SVGAGI. The CDR3 loop spans 15 amino acids. V shed 7 bases, J shed 12 bases, and the junction held 13 bases outside the gene matches. The CDR3 loop reads CASTAPTSGGIRQFF. The CDR3 coding sequence is TGTGCCAGCACCGCACCGACTAGCGGGGGAATACGGCAGTTCTTC.